This entry lists 11 T cell receptor beta chains sequenced from one sample in a study of beta chain features in type 1 diabetes. Expressed TCRB transcripts got sequenced, as all isolated RNA was reverse transcribed. The repertoire was sequenced with immunoSEQ multiplex PCR; TCRdb's copy has only in-frame clones and lacks some. The sample consists of 250,000 to 350,000 clones, approximately 15% of them appearing once. For these TCRs, the target antigens are not known. Whole-study findings and limits: In all four CD4+ subsets, TCRB CDR3 length was significantly, moderately reduced in type 1 diabetes.

Sequences were obtained from naive CD4+ T cells from blood. All receptors derive from a man younger than 45 with type 1 diabetes.

This clone was seen only a few times. The rearrangement joins TRBV14 to TRBJ2-7; 7 bases match TRBD2. The CDR3 has 15 residues. Germline lookup yields CDR1 SGHDN and CDR2 FVKESK. V lost 4 bases to trimming and J lost 3 bases; unmatched junction nucleotides: 9. CDR3 nucleotides: TGTGCCAGCAGCCCGTACGGAGGACTAGTCTACGAGCAGTACTTC. This codes for CASSPYGGLVYEQYF.

The chain couples TRBV7-9 to TRBJ1-1; D unclear. Germline V gives CDR1 SEHNR, CDR2 FQNEAQ (reference sequence). The length of the CDR3 is 14 residues. Trimming removed 1 base at V and 6 bases at J, with 12 bases between. The CDR3: CASSLDPPGSEAFF. The CDR3 bases are TGTGCCAGCAGCTTAGACCCCCCGGGATCTGAAGCTTTCTTT.

V and J are TRBV12-5 and TRBJ1-2; 8 bases align to TRBD1. This CDR3 is built from 16 residues. V dropped 2 bases and J dropped 3; count of bases not matched to a gene: 8. CDR1 is LGHNT, CDR2 FRNRAP, per germline. The CDR3 here is CASGLYPQGADYGYTF. The CDR3 DNA is TGTGCTAGTGGTTTGTACCCTCAGGGGGCGGACTATGGCTACACCTTC.

The sample holds a few counts of this clone. The rearrangement links TRBV25-1 to TRBJ1-1; D is unclear. This CDR3 comprises 12 residues. Germline lookup yields CDR1 MGHDK and CDR2 SYGVNS. V was shortened by 7 bases and J by 3 bases, with 9 bases between the two germline ends. DNA of the CDR3: TGTGCCAGCACGGGAGGACACACTGAAGCTTTCTTT. Its protein is CASTGGHTEAFF.

This clone was counted between two and nine times. The chain employs TRBV5-1 and TRBJ1-5; D remains ambiguous. Germline V gene data show CDR1 as SGHRS and CDR2 as YFSETQ. Between the trimmed V and J ends, which lost 4 bases and 0 bases, there was a span of 5 bases. This CDR3 comprises 13 residues. The CDR3 nucleotides are TGCGCCAGCAGCCGAGATAGCAATCAGCCCCAGCATTTT. This encodes CASSRDSNQPQHF.

This chain joins TRBV11-2 and TRBJ2-1; D perhaps matches TRBD1 (6 bases). Looked up from germline, CDR1 is SGHAT and CDR2 is FQNNGV. The CDR3 totals 15 residues. Deletions cut 4 bases from V and 3 bases from J, with 13 bases between. The DNA for the CDR3 is TGTGCCAGCAGCTCAGGGACAAATGTCTACAATGAGCAGTTCTTC. Translation gives CASSSGTNVYNEQFF. Variable domain in full (rest from reference TRBV11-2 and TRBJ2-1): EAGVAQSPRYKIIEKRQSVAFWCNPISGHATLYWYQQILGQGPKLLIQFQNNGVVDDSQLPKDRFSAERLKGVDSTLKIQPAKLEDSAVYLCASSSGTNVYNEQFFGPGTRLTVL.

This clone occurred a few times. V gene TRBV6-5 combines with J gene TRBJ2-7, with 7 bases that match TRBD1. Germline V lookup: CDR1 MNHEY, CDR2 SVGAGI. This CDR3 region has 14 residues. V lost 5 bases, J lost 1 base, and 5 bases stayed unmatched. CDR3 sequence: CASSRGQLSYEQYF. For the CDR3, the DNA is TGTGCCAGCAGTAGGGGACAGCTATCCTACGAGCAGTACTTC.

This clone has just a few counts. The rearrangement uses TRBV14 and TRBJ1-5; the D gene is possibly TRBD1 (5 bases). The CDR3 contains 15 residues. Germline V CDR1 and CDR2: SGHDN, FVKESK. Trimming removed 6 bases at V and 0 bases at J, with 12 bases between. The CDR3 reads CASSPGLLSNQPQHF. The DNA of the CDR3 is TGTGCCAGCAGTCCGGGACTGCTTAGCAATCAGCCCCAGCATTTT.

This clone was detected only a few times. The V and J genes are TRBV25-1 and TRBJ2-5, with D maybe TRBD1 (5 bases). The germline V and J ends were trimmed by 0 bases and 1 base, with 9 bases remaining between them. The CDR3 has 15 residues. Looked up from germline, CDR1 is MGHDK and CDR2 is SYGVNS. The CDR3 loop is CASSEYQGVQETQYF. The CDR3 DNA is TGTGCCAGCAGTGAATATCAAGGGGTCCAAGAGACCCAGTACTTC.

The genes are TRBV27 and TRBJ2-1, with D unclear. This CDR3 has 12 amino acids. The V gene lost 6 bases and the J gene lost 5 bases, with 8 bases spanning the gap. Germline V lookup: CDR1 MNHEY, CDR2 SMNVEV (reference sequence). DNA of the CDR3: TGTGCCAGCAGCAACATCGACAATGAGCAGTTCTTC. This encodes CASSNIDNEQFF.

Only a few counts were recorded for this clone. This rearrangement joins TRBV28 to TRBJ2-5, with a weak D call TRBD1 (5 bases). Looked up from germline, CDR1 is MDHEN and CDR2 is SYDVKM. CDR3 length equals 12 residues. Trimming cost V 4 bases and J 2 bases, with 5 bases left between them. The CDR3 sequence is CASSSGQETQYF. As DNA, the CDR3 is TGTGCCAGCAGTTCAGGGCAAGAGACCCAGTACTTC.